The T cell receptor beta chain under discussion was sequenced for a study of cytomegalovirus exposure and HLA in healthy donors. About the research overall: A subsequent analysis reported that the 120 or so validation repertoires were produced on the same platform that had also been used for the approximately 700 first-cohort repertoires.

V trimming: 1 base; J trimming: 10 bases; junction bases outside the gene matches: 8. CDR1 and CDR2 (germline): SEHNR, FQNEAQ (reference sequence). This CDR3 is built from 15 residues. Libraries were prepared by immunoSEQ multiplex PCR; TCRdb keeps only in-frame clonotypes and omits some of them. The data contain 70,000 or so clones, 90% to 95% of them singletons. V and J are TRBV7-9 and TRBJ2-1; TRBD2 aligns across 9 bases. The source of this sequence is a woman under 30 in good health and CMV-seropositive. Sample: PBMCs. CDR3 sequence reads: CASSLDAGGPGEQFF. In DNA form, the CDR3 reads TGTGCCAGCAGCTTAGATGCGGGGGGGCCGGGAGAGCAGTTCTTC.